This T cell receptor (beta chain) was profiled in a study of cytomegalovirus exposure and HLA in healthy donors. General observations from the study: Listed as cytomegalovirus-associated were 150 or so TCR beta chains. Reports state that TCR beta sequences accurately predicted most subjects' HLA-A and HLA-B alleles. There were several of the most significant clusters that appeared linked to common viral pathogens in a later analysis.

The PCR had 60 Vbeta and 13 Jbeta primers. TCRdb's copy holds only in-frame clones and misses some; the assay was immunoSEQ multiplex PCR. The sample yields 160,000 or so clones, about 69% seen once. About this clone itself: The antigen remains undetermined.

Trimming shortened V by 6 bases and J by 7 bases, and 12 bases separated the two germline ends. Germline assignment: CDR1 MDHEN and CDR2 SYDVKM. The CDR3 length is 13 residues. Those who donated were healthy bone marrow donors. The receptor was isolated from a human donor in good health. Source material: PBMCs. The V and J genes are TRBV28 and TRBJ1-4, with D perhaps matching TRBD1 (5 bases). CDR3 in DNA: TGTGCCAGCAGGGAGGGGTTGGTTGAAAAACTGTTTTTT. It encodes CASREGLVEKLFF.